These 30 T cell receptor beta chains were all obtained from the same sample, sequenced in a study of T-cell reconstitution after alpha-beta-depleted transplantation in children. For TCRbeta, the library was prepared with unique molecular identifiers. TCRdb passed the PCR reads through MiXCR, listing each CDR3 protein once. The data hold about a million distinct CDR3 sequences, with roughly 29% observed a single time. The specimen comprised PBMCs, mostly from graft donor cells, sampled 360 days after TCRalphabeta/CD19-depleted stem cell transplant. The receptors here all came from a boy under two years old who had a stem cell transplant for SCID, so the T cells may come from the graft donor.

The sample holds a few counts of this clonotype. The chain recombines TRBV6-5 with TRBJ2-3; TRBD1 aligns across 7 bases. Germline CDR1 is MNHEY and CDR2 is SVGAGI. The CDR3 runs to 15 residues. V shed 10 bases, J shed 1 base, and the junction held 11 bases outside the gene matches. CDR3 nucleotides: TGTGCCACCGCAATTACAGGGGCTGGCACAGATACGCAGTATTTT. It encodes CATAITGAGTDTQYF.

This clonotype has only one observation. The CDR3 sequence is CASSPRRTGKNIQYF. The CDR3 bases are TGTGCCAGCAGCCCTCGGCGGACCGGCAAAAACATTCAGTACTTC. The chain links TRBV11-2 to TRBJ2-4; the D is unclear. Trimming took off 5 bases at V and 3 bases at J, with 14 bases between the two ends. CDR1 and CDR2 (germline): SGHAT, FQNNGV. The CDR3 loop spans 15 amino acids.

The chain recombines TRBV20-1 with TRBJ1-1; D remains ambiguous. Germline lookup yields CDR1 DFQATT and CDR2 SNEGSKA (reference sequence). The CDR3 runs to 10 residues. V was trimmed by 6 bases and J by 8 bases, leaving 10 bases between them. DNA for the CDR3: TGCAGTGCCGCGCTTTGGGAAGCTTTCTTT. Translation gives CSAALWEAFF.

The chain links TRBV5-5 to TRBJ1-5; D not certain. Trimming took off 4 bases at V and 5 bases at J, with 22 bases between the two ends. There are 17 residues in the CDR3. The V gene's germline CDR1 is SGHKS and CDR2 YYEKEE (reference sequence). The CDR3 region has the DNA TGTGCCAGCAGCCCGGTGACAAGGGCCACCACATATCAGCCCCAGCATTTT. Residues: CASSPVTRATTYQPQHF.

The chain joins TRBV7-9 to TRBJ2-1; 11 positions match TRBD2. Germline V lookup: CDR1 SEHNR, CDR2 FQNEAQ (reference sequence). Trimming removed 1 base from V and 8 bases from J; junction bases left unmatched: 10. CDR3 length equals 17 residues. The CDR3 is CASSLVGTSGRLDEQFF. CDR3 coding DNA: TGTGCCAGCAGCTTAGTGGGGACTAGCGGTAGACTTGATGAGCAGTTCTTC.

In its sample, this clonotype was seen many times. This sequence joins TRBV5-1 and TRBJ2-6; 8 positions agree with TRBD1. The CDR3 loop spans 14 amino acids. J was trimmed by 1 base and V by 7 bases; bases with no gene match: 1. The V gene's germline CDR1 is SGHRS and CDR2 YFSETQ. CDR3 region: CASRTGSGANVLTF. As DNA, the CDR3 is TGCGCCAGCCGGACAGGGTCTGGGGCCAACGTCCTGACTTTC.

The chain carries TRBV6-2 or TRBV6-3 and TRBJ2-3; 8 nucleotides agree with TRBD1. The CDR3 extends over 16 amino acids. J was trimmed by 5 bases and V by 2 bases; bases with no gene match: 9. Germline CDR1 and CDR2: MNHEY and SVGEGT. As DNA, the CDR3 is TGTGCCAGCAGTTACAACGGCCAGGGGGCGGGAGATACGCAGTATTTT. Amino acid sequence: CASSYNGQGAGDTQYF.

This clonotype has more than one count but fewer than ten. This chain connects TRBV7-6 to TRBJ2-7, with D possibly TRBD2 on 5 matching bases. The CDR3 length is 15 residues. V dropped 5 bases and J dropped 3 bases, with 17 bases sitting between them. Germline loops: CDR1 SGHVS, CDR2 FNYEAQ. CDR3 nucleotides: TGTGCCAGCAGCCAGATCTTCTCGGGGAACTACGAGCAGTACTTC. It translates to CASSQIFSGNYEQYF.

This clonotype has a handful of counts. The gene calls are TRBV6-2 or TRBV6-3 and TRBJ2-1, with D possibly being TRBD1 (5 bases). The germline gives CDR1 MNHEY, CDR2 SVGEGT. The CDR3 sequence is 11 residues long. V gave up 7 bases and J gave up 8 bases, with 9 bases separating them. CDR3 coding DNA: TGTGCCAGCACGCAGGGATATGAGCAGTTCTTC. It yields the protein CASTQGYEQFF.

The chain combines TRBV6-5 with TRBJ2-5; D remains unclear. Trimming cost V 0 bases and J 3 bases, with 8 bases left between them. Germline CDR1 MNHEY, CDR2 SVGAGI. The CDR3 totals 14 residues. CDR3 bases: TGTGCCAGCAGTTACTCGTATGGGAAAGAGACCCAGTACTTC. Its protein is CASSYSYGKETQYF.

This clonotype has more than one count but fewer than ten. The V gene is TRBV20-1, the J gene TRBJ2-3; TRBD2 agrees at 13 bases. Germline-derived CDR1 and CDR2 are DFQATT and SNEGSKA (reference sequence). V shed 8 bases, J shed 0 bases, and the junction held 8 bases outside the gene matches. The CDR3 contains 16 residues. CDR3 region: CSSGLAGVLSTDTQYF. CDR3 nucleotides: TGCAGTTCAGGACTAGCGGGGGTCCTTAGCACAGATACGCAGTATTTT.

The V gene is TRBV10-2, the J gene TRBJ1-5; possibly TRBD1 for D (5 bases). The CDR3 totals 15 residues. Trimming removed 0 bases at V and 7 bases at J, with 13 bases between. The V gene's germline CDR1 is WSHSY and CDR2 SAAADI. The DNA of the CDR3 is TGCGCCAGCAGTGAGTCGGGGCTTCGAGGGCAGCCCCAGCATTTT. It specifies CASSESGLRGQPQHF.

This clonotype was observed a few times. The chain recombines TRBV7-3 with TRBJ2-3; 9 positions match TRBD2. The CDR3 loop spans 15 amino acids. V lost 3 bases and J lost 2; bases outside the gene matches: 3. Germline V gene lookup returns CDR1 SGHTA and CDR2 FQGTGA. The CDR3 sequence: CASSFAGGTTDTQYF. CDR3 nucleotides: TGTGCCAGCAGCTTTGCGGGGGGGACCACAGATACGCAGTATTTT.

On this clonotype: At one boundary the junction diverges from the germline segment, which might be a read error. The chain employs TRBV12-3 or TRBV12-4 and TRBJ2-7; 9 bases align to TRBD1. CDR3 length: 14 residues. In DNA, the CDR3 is TGTGCCAGCAGTTCCGGGACAGGGTTATACGGGCAGTACTTC. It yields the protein CASSSGTGLYGQYF.

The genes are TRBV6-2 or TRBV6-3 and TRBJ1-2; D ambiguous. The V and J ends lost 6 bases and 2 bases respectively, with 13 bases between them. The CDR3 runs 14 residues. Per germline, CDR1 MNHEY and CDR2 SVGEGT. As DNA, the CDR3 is TGTGCCAGCAGGGAGGTGGGAATGAACTATGGCTACACCTTC. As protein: CASREVGMNYGYTF.

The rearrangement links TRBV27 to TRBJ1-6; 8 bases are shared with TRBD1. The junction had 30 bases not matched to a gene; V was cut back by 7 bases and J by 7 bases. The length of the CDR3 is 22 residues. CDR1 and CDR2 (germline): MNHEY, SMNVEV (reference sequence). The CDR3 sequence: CASKPRTGTGDRIVPSNSPLHF. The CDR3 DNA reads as TGTGCCAGCAAACCACGCACCGGGACAGGTGACCGGATAGTCCCTTCAAATTCACCCCTCCACTTT.

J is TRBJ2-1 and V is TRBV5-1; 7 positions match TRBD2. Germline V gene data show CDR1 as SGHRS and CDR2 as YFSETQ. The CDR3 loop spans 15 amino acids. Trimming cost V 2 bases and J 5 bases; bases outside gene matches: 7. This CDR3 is CASSFDAGDHNEQFF. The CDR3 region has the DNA TGCGCCAGCAGCTTCGACGCGGGGGACCACAATGAGCAGTTCTTC. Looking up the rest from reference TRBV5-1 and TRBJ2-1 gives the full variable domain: KAGVTQTPRYLIKTRGQQVTLSCSPISGHRSVSWYQQTPGQGLQFLFEYFSETQRNKGNFPGRFSGRQFSNSRSEMNVSTLELGDSALYLCASSFDAGDHNEQFFGPGTRLTVL.

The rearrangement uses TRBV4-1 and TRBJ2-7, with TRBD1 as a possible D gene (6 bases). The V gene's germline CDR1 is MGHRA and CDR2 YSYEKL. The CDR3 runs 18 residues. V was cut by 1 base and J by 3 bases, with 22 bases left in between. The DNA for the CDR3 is TGCGCCAGCAGCCAAGGATTCATTAGTTTCGTGGACAGCTACGAGCAGTACTTC. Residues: CASSQGFISFVDSYEQYF.

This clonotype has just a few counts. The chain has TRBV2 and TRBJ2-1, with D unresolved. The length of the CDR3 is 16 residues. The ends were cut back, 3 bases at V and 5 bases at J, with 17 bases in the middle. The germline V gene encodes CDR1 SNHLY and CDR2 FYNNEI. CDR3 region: CASSDRRQDPNNEQFF. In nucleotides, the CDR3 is TGTGCCAGCAGTGATAGGCGTCAGGACCCTAACAATGAGCAGTTCTTC.

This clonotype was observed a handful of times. The CDR3 loop is CASSFGDLAKNIQYF. DNA of the CDR3: TGTGCCAGCAGTTTTGGGGACCTAGCCAAAAACATTCAGTACTTC. The V gene is TRBV12-3 or TRBV12-4, the J gene TRBJ2-4; D tentatively reads TRBD1 or TRBD2 (5 bases each). This CDR3 contains 15 residues. The V gene lost 3 bases and the J gene lost 0 bases, with 9 bases spanning the gap.

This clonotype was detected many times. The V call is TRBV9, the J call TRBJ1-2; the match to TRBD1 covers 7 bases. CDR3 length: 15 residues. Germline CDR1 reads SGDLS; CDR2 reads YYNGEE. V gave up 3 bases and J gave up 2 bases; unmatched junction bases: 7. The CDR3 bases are TGTGCCAGCAGCGCAACTGGACAGGCCAACTATGGCTACACCTTC. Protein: CASSATGQANYGYTF.

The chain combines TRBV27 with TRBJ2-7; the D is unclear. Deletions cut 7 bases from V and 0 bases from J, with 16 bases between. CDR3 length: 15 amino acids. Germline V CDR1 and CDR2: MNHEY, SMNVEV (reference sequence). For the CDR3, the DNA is TGTGCCAGCACCCTTTATAATGGTCCCTCCTACGAGCAGTACTTC. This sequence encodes CASTLYNGPSYEQYF.

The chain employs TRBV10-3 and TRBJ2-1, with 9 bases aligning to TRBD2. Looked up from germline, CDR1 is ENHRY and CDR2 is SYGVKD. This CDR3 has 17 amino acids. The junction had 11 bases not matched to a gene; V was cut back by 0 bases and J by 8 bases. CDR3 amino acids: CAISESMSGGPRDEQFF. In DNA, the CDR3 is TGTGCCATCAGTGAGTCGATGAGCGGGGGGCCGAGGGATGAGCAGTTCTTC.

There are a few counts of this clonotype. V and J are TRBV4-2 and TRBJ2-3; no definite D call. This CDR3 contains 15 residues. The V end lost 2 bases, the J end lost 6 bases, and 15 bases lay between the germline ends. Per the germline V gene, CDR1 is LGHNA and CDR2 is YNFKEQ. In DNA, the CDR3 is TGTGCCAGCAGCCAAAGGGTCCTGAGCTGGGATACGCAGTATTTT. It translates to CASSQRVLSWDTQYF.

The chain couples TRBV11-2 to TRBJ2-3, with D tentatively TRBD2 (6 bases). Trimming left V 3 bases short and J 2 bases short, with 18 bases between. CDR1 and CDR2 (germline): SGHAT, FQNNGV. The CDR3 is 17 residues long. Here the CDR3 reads CASSFDRGTPPTDTQYF. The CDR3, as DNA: TGTGCCAGCAGCTTCGACCGCGGGACGCCTCCCACAGATACGCAGTATTTT.

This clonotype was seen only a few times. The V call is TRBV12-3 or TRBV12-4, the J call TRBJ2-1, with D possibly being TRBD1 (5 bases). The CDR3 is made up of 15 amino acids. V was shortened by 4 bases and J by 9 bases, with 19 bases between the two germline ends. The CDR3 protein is CASSYGAYAIREQFF. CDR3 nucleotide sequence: TGTGCCAGCAGTTATGGGGCATATGCGATCCGTGAGCAGTTCTTC.

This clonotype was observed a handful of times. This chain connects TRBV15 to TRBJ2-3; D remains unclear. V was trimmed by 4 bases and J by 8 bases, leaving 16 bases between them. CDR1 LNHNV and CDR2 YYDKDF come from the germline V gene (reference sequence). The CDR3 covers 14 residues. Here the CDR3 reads CATSNGNRAGTQYF. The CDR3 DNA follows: TGTGCCACCAGCAACGGAAATCGAGCTGGTACGCAGTATTTT.

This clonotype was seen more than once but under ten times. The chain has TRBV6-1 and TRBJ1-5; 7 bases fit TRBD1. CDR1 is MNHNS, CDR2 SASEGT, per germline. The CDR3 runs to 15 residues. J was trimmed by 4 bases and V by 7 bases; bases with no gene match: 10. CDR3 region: CASTGRDSQNQPQHF. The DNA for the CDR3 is TGTGCCAGCACCGGCAGGGACAGCCAAAATCAGCCCCAGCATTTT.

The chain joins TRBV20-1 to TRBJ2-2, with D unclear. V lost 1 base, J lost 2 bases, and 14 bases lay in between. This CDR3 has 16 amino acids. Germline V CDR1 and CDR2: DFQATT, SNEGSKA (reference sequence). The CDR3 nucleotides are TGCAGTGCTAGAGGTTCCCGTCGGGCTAACACCGGGGAGCTGTTTTTT. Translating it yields CSARGSRRANTGELFF.

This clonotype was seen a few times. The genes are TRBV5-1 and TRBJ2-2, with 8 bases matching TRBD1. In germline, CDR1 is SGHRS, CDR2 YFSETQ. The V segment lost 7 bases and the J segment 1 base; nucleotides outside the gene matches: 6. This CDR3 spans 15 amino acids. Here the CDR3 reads CASLPGQENTGELFF. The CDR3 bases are TGCGCCAGCCTTCCGGGACAGGAGAACACCGGGGAGCTGTTTTTT.